The present entry profiles one T cell receptor (beta chain) with its context. The record originates from a study of blood T cell repertoires in COVID-19. Turning to the study itself: In each case, the material was cDNA or gDNA derived from T cells, B-cell-depleted T cells, or PBMCs.

Authors' data handling: Amplification from reference gene primers served as the basis for estimated nucleated cell counts. The protocol was immunoSEQ multiplex PCR, while the TCRdb copy is restricted to in-frame clones and leaves out a portion. V and J calls and clone size come straight from that table; D and trimming were deduced from the DNA. Here the sample spans 150,000 or so clones, roughly 90% being singletons. There are 11 residues in the CDR3. The germline gives CDR1 DFQATT, CDR2 SNEGSKA (reference sequence). V and J are TRBV20-1 and TRBJ1-2; possibly TRBD1 for D (5 bases). Material for sequencing was peripheral blood. The TCR originated in a human donor in a cohort sampled during active COVID-19. The CDR3 here is CSPTANYGYTF. The CDR3 region has the DNA TGCAGCCCGACAGCGAACTATGGCTACACCTTC.